Each of the 15 T cell receptor beta chains below was sequenced from the same sample in a study of blood T cell repertoires in COVID-19. Some clones are missing from TCRdb's copy, which holds only in-frame ones; the method was immunoSEQ multiplex PCR. The table lists about half a million clones, 70% to 90% of them singletons. The sample consisted of PBMCs or T cells enriched from blood (not recorded which). These receptors were obtained from an older woman who had recovered from COVID-19.

The chain combines TRBV19 with TRBJ1-6; weak D call: TRBD1 (5 bases). Looked up from germline, CDR1 is LNHDA and CDR2 is SQIVND (reference sequence). V was cut by 5 bases and J by 4 bases, with 9 bases left in between. The CDR3 has 14 amino acids. This CDR3 reads CASSVTAYNSPLHF. CDR3 coding DNA: TGTGCCAGTAGTGTGACAGCTTATAATTCACCCCTCCACTTT.

The chain links TRBV2 to TRBJ1-5; TRBD1 matches at 8 bases. The CDR3 runs 16 residues. The V gene's germline CDR1 is SNHLY and CDR2 FYNNEI. Trimming took 2 bases from V and 5 from J; bases not matched to a gene: 8. CDR3 region: CASSERWATGDQPQHF. CDR3 coding DNA: TGTGCCAGCAGTGAAAGATGGGCGACAGGGGATCAGCCCCAGCATTTT.

The chain carries TRBV6-5 and TRBJ2-5; 7 nucleotides line up with TRBD1. V trimming: 6 bases; J trimming: 5 bases; junction bases outside the gene matches: 6. In germline, CDR1 is MNHEY, CDR2 SVGAGI. The CDR3 loop spans 13 amino acids. CDR3 in amino acids: CASRPTGVETQYF. The CDR3 DNA sequence: TGTGCCAGCAGACCTACAGGGGTGGAGACCCAGTACTTC.

The rearrangement joins TRBV5-1 to TRBJ2-3, with 15 bases aligning to TRBD2. V trimming: 4 bases; J trimming: 2 bases; junction bases outside the gene matches: 5. CDR1 SGHRS and CDR2 YFSETQ come from the germline V gene. This CDR3 region has 17 residues. The CDR3 DNA sequence: TGCGCCAGCAGCCCGGGGACTAGCGGGGGGCACACAGATACGCAGTATTTT. This encodes CASSPGTSGGHTDTQYF.

A word on this clone: Distinct nucleotide sequences in the sample also encode this CDR3. As DNA, the CDR3 is TGTGCCAGTAGTATGGGTCAGGGGCTGAATCAGCCCCAGCATTTT. Protein product: CASSMGQGLNQPQHF. The chain joins TRBV19 to TRBJ1-5; the D gene is possibly TRBD1 (6 bases). Germline CDR1 is LNHDA and CDR2 is SQIVND (reference sequence). The length of the CDR3 is 15 residues. Trimming left V 3 bases short and J 4 bases short, with 13 bases between.

The CDR3 sequence is CAISQDLTGELFF. The CDR3 region has the DNA TGTGCCATTTCACAGGACCTGACTGGGGAGCTGTTTTTT. The chain uses TRBV12-3 or TRBV12-4 and TRBJ2-2, with D perhaps TRBD1 (5 bases). Trimming stripped 10 bases from V and 8 bases from J, with 17 bases between. This CDR3 contains 13 residues.

A single count supports this clone. The gene calls are TRBV5-1 and TRBJ1-1, with a possible D match to TRBD1 (5 bases). CDR3 length: 14 amino acids. CDR1 and CDR2 (germline): SGHRS, YFSETQ. V was cut by 3 bases and J by 0 bases, with 9 bases left in between. The CDR3 nucleotides are TGCGCCAGCAGCTCCTCGACAGTGAACACTGAAGCTTTCTTT. It is translated as CASSSSTVNTEAFF.

CDR3 residues: CASSVSGTGGLNEKLFF. CDR3 nucleotides: TGTGCCAGCAGTGTATCCGGGACAGGGGGCCTGAATGAAAAACTGTTTTTT. The rearrangement joins TRBV2 to TRBJ1-4, with 12 positions matching TRBD1. The CDR3 length is 17 residues. After removal of 4 bases from V and 5 bases from J, the junction contained 8 bases not matched to a gene. Germline CDR1 and CDR2: SNHLY and FYNNEI.

The chain links TRBV19 to TRBJ2-2, with 7 positions matching TRBD1. V was pared by 5 bases and J by 5 bases, with 2 bases of the junction left unmatched. The CDR3 is 13 amino acids. Germline CDR1 LNHDA, CDR2 SQIVND (reference sequence). The CDR3 region has the DNA TGTGCCAGTAGTGCCAGGGGGACCGGGGAGCTGTTTTTT. It yields the protein CASSARGTGELFF. Full variable domain (remainder filled in from reference TRBV19 and TRBJ2-2): DGGITQSPKYLFRKEGQNVTLSCEQNLNHDAMYWYRQDPGQGLRLIYYSQIVNDFQKGDIAEGYSVSREKKESFPLTVTSAQKNPTAFYLCASSARGTGELFFGEGSRLTVL.

The chain employs TRBV6-1 and TRBJ2-5; 8 bases agree with TRBD2. Germline CDR1 and CDR2: MNHNS and SASEGT. The CDR3 has 14 amino acids. The ends lost 3 bases at V and 5 bases at J; junction bases unmatched: 5. The chain's CDR3 is CASSDGGAGETQYF. CDR3 bases: TGTGCCAGCAGTGACGGGGGGGCTGGGGAGACCCAGTACTTC.

V gene TRBV2 combines with J gene TRBJ2-3; 9 bases are shared with TRBD2. The ends lost 7 bases at V and 3 bases at J; junction bases unmatched: 17. The CDR3 has 18 residues. Germline V gene sequence: CDR1 SNHLY, CDR2 FYNNEI. The chain's CDR3 is CASTSSVGSGGRTDTQYF. The CDR3 DNA reads TGTGCCAGCACCTCCTCCGTCGGTAGCGGGGGAAGAACAGATACGCAGTATTTT. The variable domain in full, completed from reference TRBV2 and TRBJ2-3, reads EPEVTQTPSHQVTQMGQEVILRCVPISNHLYFYWYRQILGQKVEFLVSFYNNEISEKSEIFDDQFSVERPDGSNFTLKIRSTKLEDSAMYFCASTSSVGSGGRTDTQYFGPGTRLTVL.

This chain joins TRBV10-3 and TRBJ2-3; TRBD2 is a possible D gene (6 bases). The CDR3 runs to 14 residues. Looked up from germline, CDR1 is ENHRY and CDR2 is SYGVKD. The ends were cut back, 3 bases at V and 5 bases at J, with 12 bases in the middle. CDR3 nucleotides: TGTGCCATCAGTGACTCCGGGACTCTAGATACGCAGTATTTT. This sequence encodes CAISDSGTLDTQYF.

The V gene is TRBV5-1, the J gene TRBJ1-2, with TRBD1 identical over 10 bases. CDR1 and CDR2 (germline): SGHRS, YFSETQ. This CDR3 region has 16 residues. J was trimmed by 4 bases and V by 2 bases; bases with no gene match: 8. In nucleotides, the CDR3 is TGCGCCAGCAGCTTTGAAAGGGGACAGGGGACCTATGGCTACACCTTC. Protein sequence: CASSFERGQGTYGYTF.

The gene calls are TRBV5-1 and TRBJ2-1, with a weak D call TRBD2 (7 bases). Looked up from germline, CDR1 is SGHRS and CDR2 is YFSETQ. The V end lost 4 bases, the J end lost 0 bases, and 17 bases lay between the germline ends. There are 17 residues in the CDR3. The CDR3 loop reads CASSERGGLSSYNEQFF. The CDR3 bases are TGCGCCAGCAGCGAAAGGGGGGGGCTGAGCTCCTACAATGAGCAGTTCTTC.

CDR3 protein: CASSLGGGLEAFF. The CDR3 DNA reads as TGTGCCAGCAGTTTGGGCGGAGGGCTTGAAGCTTTCTTT. The rearrangement links TRBV27 to TRBJ1-1; no reliable D call. Germline V gene sequence: CDR1 MNHEY, CDR2 SMNVEV (reference sequence). The CDR3 length is 13 residues. V dropped 3 bases and J dropped 7 bases, with 12 bases sitting between them.